This TCR beta chain is from a study of blood T cells in healthy people across ages. General study findings and limits: PBMCs that were unsorted prevented a conclusive naive versus antigen-experienced comparison.

The CDR3 consists of 13 residues. Germline V lookup: CDR1 LGHDT, CDR2 YNNKEL (reference sequence). V was shortened by 1 base and J by 2 bases, with 6 bases between the two germline ends. A J-beta primer mix and a sample-barcoded 5' primer were used in a second PCR of about 7 to 12 cycles. From the 5' RACE reads, TCRdb called clonotypes with MiXCR, one entry per CDR3 protein. This table has more than 600,000 distinct CDR3 sequences, 20% to 30% appearing once. This clonotype has more than one count but fewer than ten. Antigen unknown. These sequences were also reported in another study, on T cells of mothers and their children. This second study notes: Mothers gave over 9.5 million TCR beta CDR3 reads each, and children several million each. Relative to unrelated pairs, biologically related mother-child dyads exhibited marginally greater, non-significant overlap.

The TCR comes from a boy aged 5 to 17 in good health. Sequenced input: blood. The gene calls are TRBV3-1 and TRBJ2-7; the D gene could be TRBD1 or TRBD2 (5 bases each). The CDR3 protein is CASSQGDAYEQYF. CDR3 DNA: TGTGCCAGCAGCCAAGGGGACGCCTACGAGCAGTACTTC.